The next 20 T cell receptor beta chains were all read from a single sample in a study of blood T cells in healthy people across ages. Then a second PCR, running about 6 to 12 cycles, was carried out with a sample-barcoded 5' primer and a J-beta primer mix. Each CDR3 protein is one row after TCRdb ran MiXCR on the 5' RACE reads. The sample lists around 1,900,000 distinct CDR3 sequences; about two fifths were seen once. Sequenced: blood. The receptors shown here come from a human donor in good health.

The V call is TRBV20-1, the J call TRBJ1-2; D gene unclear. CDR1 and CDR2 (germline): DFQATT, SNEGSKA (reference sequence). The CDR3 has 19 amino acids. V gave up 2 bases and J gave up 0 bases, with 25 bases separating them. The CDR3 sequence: CSARHADFTHLMANYGYTF. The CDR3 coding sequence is TGCAGTGCTAGACATGCCGACTTCACCCACCTTATGGCTAACTATGGCTACACCTTC.

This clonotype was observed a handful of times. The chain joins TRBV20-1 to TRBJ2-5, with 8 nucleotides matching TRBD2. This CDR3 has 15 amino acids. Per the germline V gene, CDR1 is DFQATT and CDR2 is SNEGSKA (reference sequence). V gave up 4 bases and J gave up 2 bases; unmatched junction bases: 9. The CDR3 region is CSAIRGRGEQETQYF. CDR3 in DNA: TGCAGTGCTATTAGAGGGCGGGGGGAACAAGAGACCCAGTACTTC.

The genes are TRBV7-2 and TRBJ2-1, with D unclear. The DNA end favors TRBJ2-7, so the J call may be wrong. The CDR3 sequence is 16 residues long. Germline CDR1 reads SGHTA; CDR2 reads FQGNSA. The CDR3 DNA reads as TGTGCCAGCAGCCTCCCGGTGTGGGCAACCTACAATGAGCAGTACTTC. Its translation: CASSLPVWATYNEQYF.

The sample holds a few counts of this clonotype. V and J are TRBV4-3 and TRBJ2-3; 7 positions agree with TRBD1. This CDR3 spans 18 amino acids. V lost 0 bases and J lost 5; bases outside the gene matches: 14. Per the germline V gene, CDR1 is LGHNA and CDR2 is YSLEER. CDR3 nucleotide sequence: TGCGCCAGCAGCCAAGATGATCGGAGATACAGGGGCGGAGATACGCAGTATTTT. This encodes CASSQDDRRYRGGDTQYF.

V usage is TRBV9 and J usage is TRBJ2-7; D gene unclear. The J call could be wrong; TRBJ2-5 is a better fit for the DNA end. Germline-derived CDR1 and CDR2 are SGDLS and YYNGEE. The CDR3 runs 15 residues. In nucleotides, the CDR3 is TGTGCCAGCAGCGCGACTTTTATGAATTCGGAGACCCAGTACTTC. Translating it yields CASSATFMNSETQYF.

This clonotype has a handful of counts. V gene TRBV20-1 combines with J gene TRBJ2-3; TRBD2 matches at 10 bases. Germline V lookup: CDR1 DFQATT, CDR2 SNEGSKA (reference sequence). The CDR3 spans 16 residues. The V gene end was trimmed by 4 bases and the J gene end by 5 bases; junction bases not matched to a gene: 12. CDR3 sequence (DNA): TGCAGTGCTACTAATCCCGGGACTAGCGTAGGAGATACGCAGTATTTT. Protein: CSATNPGTSVGDTQYF.

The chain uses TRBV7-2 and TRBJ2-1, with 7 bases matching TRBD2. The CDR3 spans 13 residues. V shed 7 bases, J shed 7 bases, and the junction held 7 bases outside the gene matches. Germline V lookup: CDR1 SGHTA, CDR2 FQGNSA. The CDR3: CASTRGGGNEQFF. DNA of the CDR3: TGTGCCAGCACCCGTGGGGGGGGGAATGAGCAGTTCTTC.

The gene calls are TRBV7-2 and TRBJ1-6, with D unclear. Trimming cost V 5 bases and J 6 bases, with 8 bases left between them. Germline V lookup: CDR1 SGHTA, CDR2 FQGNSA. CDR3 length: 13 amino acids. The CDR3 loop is CASSPTSNSPLHF. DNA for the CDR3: TGTGCCAGCAGCCCAACAAGTAATTCACCCCTCCACTTT.

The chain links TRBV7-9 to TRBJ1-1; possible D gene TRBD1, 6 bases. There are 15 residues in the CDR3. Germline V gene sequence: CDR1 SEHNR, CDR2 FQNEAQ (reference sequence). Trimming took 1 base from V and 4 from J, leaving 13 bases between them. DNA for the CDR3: TGTGCCAGCAGCTTAGGGGGAAACAGGGTCACTGAAGCTTTCTTT. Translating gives CASSLGGNRVTEAFF.

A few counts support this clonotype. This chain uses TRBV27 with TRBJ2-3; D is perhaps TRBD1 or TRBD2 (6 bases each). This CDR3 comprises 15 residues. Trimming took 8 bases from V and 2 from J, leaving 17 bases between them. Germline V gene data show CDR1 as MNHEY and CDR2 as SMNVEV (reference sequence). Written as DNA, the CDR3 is TGTGCCAGCGGGGGGCACATTAGAGACACAGATACGCAGTATTTT. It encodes CASGGHIRDTDTQYF.

CDR3 in amino acids: CSASFGGGQETQYF. The CDR3 DNA sequence: TGCAGTGCTAGTTTTGGCGGGGGTCAAGAGACCCAGTACTTC. J is TRBJ2-5 and V is TRBV20-1; the match to TRBD2 covers 7 bases. Looked up from germline, CDR1 is DFQATT and CDR2 is SNEGSKA (reference sequence). The CDR3 is 14 amino acids. V lost 3 bases to trimming and J lost 2 bases; unmatched junction nucleotides: 6.

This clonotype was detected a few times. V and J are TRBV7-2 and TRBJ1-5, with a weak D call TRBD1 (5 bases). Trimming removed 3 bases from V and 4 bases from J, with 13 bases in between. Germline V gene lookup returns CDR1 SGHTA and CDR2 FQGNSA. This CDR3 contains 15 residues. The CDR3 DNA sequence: TGTGCCAGCAGCTTGGACGATTGGGGGAATCAGCCCCAGCATTTT. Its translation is CASSLDDWGNQPQHF.

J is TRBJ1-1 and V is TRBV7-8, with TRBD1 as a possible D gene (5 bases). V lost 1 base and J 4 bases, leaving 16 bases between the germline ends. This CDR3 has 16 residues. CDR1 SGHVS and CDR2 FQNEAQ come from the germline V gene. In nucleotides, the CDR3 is TGTGCCAGCAGCTTAGAATTCCCGGGGCTGGCCACTGAAGCTTTCTTT. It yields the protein CASSLEFPGLATEAFF.

CDR3 residues: CASSPFTKGVGNQPQHF. CDR3 DNA: TGTGCCAGCAGCCCCTTCACCAAAGGTGTTGGCAATCAGCCCCAGCATTTT. This chain connects TRBV6-1 to TRBJ1-5; D is unclear. The CDR3 consists of 17 residues. V was cut by 6 bases and J by 2 bases, with 20 bases left in between. Germline values: CDR1 MNHNS, CDR2 SASEGT.

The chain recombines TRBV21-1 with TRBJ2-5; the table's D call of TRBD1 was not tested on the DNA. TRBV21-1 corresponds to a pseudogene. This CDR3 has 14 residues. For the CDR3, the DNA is TGTGCCAGCACCGAGGGGAGCCCCGGGGAGACCCAGTACTTC. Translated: CASTEGSPGETQYF.

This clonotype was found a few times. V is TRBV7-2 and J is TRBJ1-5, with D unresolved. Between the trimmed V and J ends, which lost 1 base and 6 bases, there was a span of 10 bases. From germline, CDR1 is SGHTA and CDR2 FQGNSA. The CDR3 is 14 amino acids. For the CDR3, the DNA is TGTGCCAGCAGCTTAGGGTCTGGGTTTCAGCCCCAGCATTTT. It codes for CASSLGSGFQPQHF.

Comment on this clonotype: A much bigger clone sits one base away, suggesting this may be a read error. CDR3 loop: CVSSLPLAGTDTQYF. The CDR3 DNA reads TGTGTCAGCAGCCTCCCACTAGCGGGGACAGATACGCAGTATTTT. This chain joins TRBV5-6 and TRBJ2-3, with 10 bases matching TRBD2. The CDR3 has 15 residues. Germline assignment: CDR1 SGHDT and CDR2 YYEEEE.

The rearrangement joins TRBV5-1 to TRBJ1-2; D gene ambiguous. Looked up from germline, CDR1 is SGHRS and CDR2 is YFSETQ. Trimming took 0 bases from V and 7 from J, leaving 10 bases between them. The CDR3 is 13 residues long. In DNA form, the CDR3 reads TGCGCCAGCAGCTTGGAGCCGGGCCGTGGCTACACCTTC. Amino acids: CASSLEPGRGYTF.

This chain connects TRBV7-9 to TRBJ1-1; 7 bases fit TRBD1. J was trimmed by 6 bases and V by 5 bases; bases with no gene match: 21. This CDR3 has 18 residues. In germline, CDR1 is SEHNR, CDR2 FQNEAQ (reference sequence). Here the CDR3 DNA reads TGTGCCAGCAGCCCAAATGAAGGAGGGGGGGACAGCCTCCCTGAAGCTTTCTTT. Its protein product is CASSPNEGGGDSLPEAFF.

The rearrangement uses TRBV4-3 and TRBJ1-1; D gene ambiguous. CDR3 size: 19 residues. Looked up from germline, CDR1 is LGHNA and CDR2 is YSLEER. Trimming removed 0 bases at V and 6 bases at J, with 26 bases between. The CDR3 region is CASSQDRMFGLGGIAEAFF. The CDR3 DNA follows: TGCGCCAGCAGCCAAGATAGGATGTTCGGTTTGGGAGGGATCGCTGAAGCTTTCTTT.